These 9 T cell receptor beta chains came from one sample sequenced in a study of cytomegalovirus exposure and HLA in healthy donors. Amplification used 60 Vbeta primers and 13 Jbeta primers. Only in-frame clones appear in the TCRdb table, and some are missing; sequencing was by immunoSEQ multiplex PCR. The sample yields about 140,000 clones, almost 85% seen once. The material sequenced was PBMCs. The receptor set was obtained from a woman in her thirties or forties in good health and CMV-seronegative.

The chain has TRBV10-3 and TRBJ2-3; 8 nucleotides agree with TRBD1. Germline V CDR1 and CDR2: ENHRY, SYGVKD. The CDR3 is made up of 13 amino acids. V shed 8 bases and J 2 bases; nucleotides not matched to a gene: 3. Here the CDR3 DNA reads TGTGCCATCCAGACAGGGGTCACAGATACGCAGTATTTT. Protein product: CAIQTGVTDTQYF.

J is TRBJ2-7 and V is TRBV23-1; the D gene is possibly TRBD2 (5 bases). Being an ORF, TRBV23-1 has a function that is uncertain. This CDR3 spans 19 amino acids. Trimming took off 0 bases at V and 3 bases at J, with 24 bases between the two ends. The CDR3 loop reads CASSQSFRLCGLSDYEQYF. The CDR3 nucleotides read TGCGCCAGCAGTCAATCGTTCAGGCTGTGCGGGCTTAGCGACTACGAGCAGTACTTC.

V usage is TRBV28 and J usage is TRBJ1-5; TRBD1 matches at 8 bases. The CDR3 sequence is 11 residues long. In germline, CDR1 is MDHEN, CDR2 SYDVKM. V trimming: 6 bases; J trimming: 12 bases; junction bases outside the gene matches: 4. The CDR3 spells CASSLQGDQHF. The DNA for the CDR3 is TGTGCCAGCAGCCTACAGGGGGACCAGCATTTT.

This sequence joins TRBV5-1 and TRBJ2-1; weak D call: TRBD2 (6 bases). Germline CDR1 reads SGHRS; CDR2 reads YFSETQ. The CDR3 runs to 14 residues. The V gene lost 7 bases and the J gene lost 6 bases, with 17 bases spanning the gap. The CDR3, as DNA: TGCGCCAGCCGGGAGACTGTCCCGGGCAATGAGCAGTTCTTC. Residues: CASRETVPGNEQFF.

V is TRBV19 and J is TRBJ2-1, with 12 nucleotides matching TRBD2. Looked up from germline, CDR1 is LNHDA and CDR2 is SQIVND (reference sequence). Germline trimming cut 6 bases from V and 5 bases from J; bases unmatched to any gene: 5. The CDR3 is 15 amino acids. The CDR3 protein is CASRTSGSFHNEQFF. The DNA for the CDR3 is TGTGCCAGTAGGACTAGCGGGAGTTTCCACAATGAGCAGTTCTTC. Full variable domain (rest looked up from reference TRBV19 and TRBJ2-1): DGGITQSPKYLFRKEGQNVTLSCEQNLNHDAMYWYRQDPGQGLRLIYYSQIVNDFQKGDIAEGYSVSREKKESFPLTVTSAQKNPTAFYLCASRTSGSFHNEQFFGPGTRLTVL.

This clone has only a few counts. The chain employs TRBV11-2 and TRBJ2-7; perhaps TRBD2 as D (6 bases). Germline V gives CDR1 SGHAT, CDR2 FQNNGV. CDR3 length equals 19 residues. Trimming shortened V by 2 bases and J by 0 bases, and 23 bases separated the two germline ends. CDR3 in DNA: TGTGCCAGCAGCTTATCGGGGAACTGGGTGGCGGGATACTCCTACGAGCAGTACTTC. Translation gives CASSLSGNWVAGYSYEQYF.

V usage is TRBV11-2 and J usage is TRBJ2-1; D possibly corresponds to TRBD2 (6 bases). The CDR3 is 16 amino acids. Trimming left V 1 base short and J 9 bases short, with 19 bases between. Germline assignment: CDR1 SGHAT and CDR2 FQNNGV. CDR3 coding DNA: TGTGCCAGCAGCTTAGGGGCGGGAATGGGTACGGGTGAGCAGTTCTTC. Its translation is CASSLGAGMGTGEQFF.

This chain connects TRBV20-1 to TRBJ1-4; TRBD1 is a possible D gene (6 bases). The CDR3 runs to 11 residues. V was shortened by 3 bases and J by 17 bases, with 16 bases between the two germline ends. Germline assignment: CDR1 DFQATT and CDR2 SNEGSKA (reference sequence). CDR3 DNA sequence: TGCAGTGCTAGCCTTAAGGACAGCAACTTTTTT. It translates to CSASLKDSNFF.

This clone was counted once. The rearrangement uses TRBV6-5 and TRBJ2-7; D perhaps matches TRBD2 (5 bases). Trimming removed 0 bases from V and 0 bases from J, with 6 bases in between. Germline CDR1 reads MNHEY; CDR2 reads SVGAGI. The CDR3 runs to 14 residues. The CDR3 here is CASSYSRVSYEQYF. Written as DNA, the CDR3 is TGTGCCAGCAGTTACTCGAGGGTCTCCTACGAGCAGTACTTC.